This T cell receptor (beta chain) was obtained from a study of blood T cell repertoires in COVID-19. This table comes from immunoSEQ multiplex PCR, and its TCRdb copy is limited to in-frame clones, with some not included. The sample contains roughly 250,000 clones, roughly nine tenths of which appear only once. The CDR3 has 13 residues. Trimming shortened V by 6 bases and J by 4 bases, and 12 bases separated the two germline ends. Germline V gives CDR1 MNHEY, CDR2 SVGAGI. In terms of age and location, participants ranged from about 18 to 89 years and lived in 24 US areas. Assignments of participants to cohorts depended upon their own reported clinical history.

Sequencing used PBMCs or T cells enriched from blood (not recorded which). The receptor comes from a human donor in a cohort exposed to, infected with or recovered from COVID-19 (not recorded which). The donor label of this sample is uncertain. The V gene is TRBV6-5, the J gene TRBJ2-5; a possible D gene is TRBD1 (6 bases). The CDR3 DNA reads as TGTGCCAGCAGCAGGGGTAGCTTAGAGACCCAGTACTTC. This sequence encodes CASSRGSLETQYF.